The 29 T cell receptor beta chains below were found in one sample sequenced in a study of T-cell memory formation after mild COVID-19. TCRdb fed the 5' RACE reads into MiXCR, producing one record per CDR3 protein. The sample contains 550,000 to 600,000 distinct CDR3 sequences, around 15% of which appear only once. The material sequenced was PBMCs or a T cell subset sorted from them (not recorded which). These receptors came from an adult woman who had mild COVID-19 (a few samples of this study predate the infection). Cell type and time point are not known.

This clonotype was counted a single time. This rearrangement joins TRBV7-9 to TRBJ2-5; 12 positions agree with TRBD1. V lost 5 bases and J lost 4; bases outside the gene matches: 8. The CDR3 runs to 16 residues. CDR1 is SEHNR, CDR2 FQNEAQ, per germline (reference sequence). CDR3 in amino acids: CASSTGGQGASETQYF. As DNA, the CDR3 is TGTGCCAGCAGCACGGGGGGACAGGGGGCTTCAGAGACCCAGTACTTC.

This clonotype turned up a few times. The rearrangement uses TRBV30 and TRBJ1-2; the match to TRBD1 covers 7 bases. V shed 1 base, J shed 0 bases, and the junction held 5 bases outside the gene matches. Germline V CDR1 and CDR2: GTSNPN, SVGIG (reference sequence). The CDR3 extends over 15 amino acids. The CDR3 here is CAWSDRGTANYGYTF. CDR3 sequence (DNA): TGTGCCTGGAGTGACCGAGGGACAGCTAACTATGGCTACACCTTC.

The chain uses TRBV25-1 and TRBJ2-5, with 11 bases fitting TRBD2. The trim removed 3 bases at V and 4 bases at J, leaving 4 bases unmatched. CDR3 length: 15 amino acids. The germline V gene encodes CDR1 MGHDK and CDR2 SYGVNS. In DNA form, the CDR3 reads TGTGCCAGCAGTGAGGGGACTAGCGGAATAGAGACCCAGTACTTC. Translation: CASSEGTSGIETQYF.

The chain has TRBV6-1 and TRBJ1-5; 8 nucleotides line up with TRBD1. V lost 6 bases, J lost 5 bases, and 12 bases stayed unmatched. From germline, CDR1 is MNHNS and CDR2 SASEGT. The CDR3 covers 16 residues. CDR3: CASSPRRDRIHQPQHF. CDR3 DNA sequence: TGTGCCAGCAGCCCCCGCCGGGACAGGATCCATCAGCCCCAGCATTTT.

This sequence joins TRBV7-9 and TRBJ2-4; 9 nucleotides match TRBD1. Germline V gene sequence: CDR1 SEHNR, CDR2 FQNEAQ (reference sequence). The CDR3 is 14 residues long. With 5 bases clipped from V and 8 bases from J, the junction kept 7 bases outside the gene matches. CDR3 nucleotide sequence: TGTGCCAGCAGCCTCGGACAGGGGTTCGACATTCAGTACTTC. Translation gives CASSLGQGFDIQYF. The complete variable domain, with remaining parts taken from reference TRBV7-9 and TRBJ2-4, reads DTGVSQNPRHKITKRGQNVTFRCDPISEHNRLYWYRQTLGQGPEFLTYFQNEAQLEKSRLLSDRFSAERPKGSFSTLEIQRTEQGDSAMYLCASSLGQGFDIQYFGAGTRLSVL.

This sequence joins TRBV7-6 and TRBJ1-1; no clear D gene. Germline V CDR1 and CDR2: SGHVS, FNYEAQ. The CDR3 runs to 14 residues. The V and J ends lost 3 bases and 3 bases respectively, with 11 bases between them. The CDR3 DNA reads as TGTGCCAGCAGCTTCCGCCCCGGAGACACTGAAGCTTTCTTT. As protein: CASSFRPGDTEAFF.

The chain is built from TRBV5-6 and TRBJ1-4; tentatively, D is TRBD1 (6 bases). The length of the CDR3 is 16 residues. The V gene lost 4 bases and the J gene lost 4 bases, with 17 bases spanning the gap. Germline V gene lookup returns CDR1 SGHDT and CDR2 YYEEEE. The CDR3 loop is CASSNIDRLDNEKLFF. DNA for the CDR3: TGTGCCAGCAGCAACATCGACAGGCTGGATAATGAAAAACTGTTTTTT.

This chain links TRBV12-3 or TRBV12-4 with TRBJ2-7; D is uncertain. This CDR3 contains 14 residues. V gave up 1 base and J gave up 6 bases, with 13 bases separating them. The CDR3, as DNA: TGTGCCAGCAGTTTAGAAGAGGTCCAATCCGAGCAGTACTTC. Translated: CASSLEEVQSEQYF.

This clonotype was counted a few times. The chain couples TRBV4-1 to TRBJ2-7; D is unresolved. V was clipped by 2 bases and J by 4 bases, with 15 bases between them. Germline V gene lookup returns CDR1 MGHRA and CDR2 YSYEKL. The CDR3 totals 15 residues. The CDR3 bases are TGCGCCAGCAGCCAAAAGACCAACGCCGGGTACGAGCAGTACTTC. Protein product: CASSQKTNAGYEQYF.

The chain has TRBV7-9 and TRBJ2-7, with a possible D match to TRBD2 (6 bases). The CDR3 loop spans 17 amino acids. Germline V gives CDR1 SEHNR, CDR2 FQNEAQ (reference sequence). V lost 2 bases to trimming and J lost 0 bases, with 17 bases between them. CDR3 in amino acids: CASSLIHGGSSSYEQYF. Written as DNA, the CDR3 is TGTGCCAGCAGCTTAATCCACGGGGGTTCTAGCTCCTACGAGCAGTACTTC.

This clonotype was recorded a few times. The V call is TRBV5-5, the J call TRBJ1-1, with 7 bases lining up with TRBD1. With V trimmed by 3 bases and J by 1 base, 9 bases remained unmatched. CDR3 length: 16 residues. Germline V gene lookup returns CDR1 SGHKS and CDR2 YYEKEE (reference sequence). The DNA of the CDR3 is TGTGCCAGCAGCTCAATCACAGGGGCCGGGAACACTGAAGCTTTCTTT. Protein sequence: CASSSITGAGNTEAFF.

The chain couples TRBV6-6 to TRBJ1-4, with D unclear. CDR3 size: 13 residues. CDR1 MNHNY and CDR2 SVGAGI come from the germline V gene (reference sequence). Trimming cost V 8 bases and J 5 bases, with 12 bases left between them. The CDR3 loop is CASARTPNEKLFF. The DNA of the CDR3 is TGTGCCAGCGCCCGAACCCCGAATGAAAAACTGTTTTTT.

In its sample, this clonotype was seen a few times. The chain recombines TRBV7-8 with TRBJ2-1; 12 nucleotides agree with TRBD2. V was pared by 6 bases and J by 0 bases, with 6 bases of the junction left unmatched. The CDR3 has 17 residues. The germline V gene encodes CDR1 SGHVS and CDR2 FQNEAQ. This CDR3 is CASSPQTSGGSYNEQFF. DNA for the CDR3: TGTGCCAGCAGTCCCCAGACTAGCGGGGGCTCCTACAATGAGCAGTTCTTC.

The chain couples TRBV6-6 to TRBJ2-2, with a tentative D call TRBD1 (5 bases). This CDR3 is 16 amino acids long. V lost 0 bases, J lost 2 bases, and 10 bases lay in between. Looked up from germline, CDR1 is MNHNY and CDR2 is SVGAGI (reference sequence). The chain's CDR3 is CASSYSIQGNTGELFF. As DNA, the CDR3 is TGTGCCAGCAGTTACTCGATTCAGGGAAACACCGGGGAGCTGTTTTTT.

This clonotype was detected ten times or more. J is TRBJ2-5 and V is TRBV24-1; 9 bases map to TRBD2. Per germline, CDR1 KGHDR and CDR2 SFDVKD. Losses at the gene ends were 1 base for V and 4 bases for J; bases not matched to a gene: 3. The CDR3 contains 15 residues. The CDR3 DNA follows: TGTGCCACCAGTGATTTTACAGCGGGAGGAGAGACCCAGTACTTC. Translating gives CATSDFTAGGETQYF.

This clonotype was observed a few times. V usage is TRBV29-1 and J usage is TRBJ2-7; 9 positions agree with TRBD1. The junction had 0 bases not matched to a gene; V was cut back by 3 bases and J by 6 bases. Germline values: CDR1 SQVTM, CDR2 ANQGSEA. The CDR3 is 11 residues long. The CDR3 spells CSVEGQGEQYF. The CDR3 nucleotides read TGCAGCGTTGAGGGACAGGGCGAGCAGTACTTC.

The table lists this clonotype with many counts. The chain couples TRBV13 to TRBJ2-7, with a weak D call TRBD1 (5 bases). Germline V gene sequence: CDR1 PRHDT, CDR2 FYEKMQ (reference sequence). This CDR3 has 14 amino acids. V lost 6 bases and J lost 0, with 12 bases in between. DNA for the CDR3: TGTGCCAGCAGTCTTAGGGGTAACTCCTACGAGCAGTACTTC. Amino acid sequence: CASSLRGNSYEQYF.

This clonotype has more than one count but fewer than ten. V usage is TRBV12-3 or TRBV12-4 and J usage is TRBJ2-7; D is possibly TRBD1 (5 bases). Trimming removed 3 bases at V and 4 bases at J, with 10 bases between. CDR3 length equals 13 residues. For the CDR3, the DNA is TGTGCCAGCAGTTTTAGTGGACAATACGAGCAGTACTTC. Translated, it gives CASSFSGQYEQYF.

At least ten counts were recorded for this clonotype. The J gene is TRBJ1-1, the V gene TRBV6-5; possible D gene TRBD1, 6 bases. V was cut by 6 bases and J by 4 bases, with 12 bases left in between. Germline V gene data show CDR1 as MNHEY and CDR2 as SVGAGI. CDR3 length: 13 residues. DNA of the CDR3: TGTGCCAGCAGCAGGCAGGGGACCACTGAAGCTTTCTTT. Its protein is CASSRQGTTEAFF.

The chain uses TRBV3-1 and TRBJ2-1; no clear D. The germline gives CDR1 LGHDT, CDR2 YNNKEL (reference sequence). This CDR3 region has 17 residues. V shed 0 bases and J shed 4 bases, with 16 bases lying between them. The CDR3 DNA reads as TGTGCCAGCAGCCAAGATCTGAGAGCAGTCCTATACAATGAGCAGTTCTTC. Protein sequence: CASSQDLRAVLYNEQFF.

The J gene is TRBJ2-1, the V gene TRBV9; TRBD1 might be the D (5 bases). V lost 3 bases and J lost 1, with 17 bases in between. CDR1 SGDLS and CDR2 YYNGEE come from the germline V gene. The length of the CDR3 is 17 residues. The CDR3 spells CASSAPTDPFSYNEQFF. The CDR3, as DNA: TGTGCCAGCAGCGCCCCGACAGACCCTTTTTCCTACAATGAGCAGTTCTTC. The variable domain in full, with the rest retrieved from reference TRBV9 and TRBJ2-1, is DSGVTQTPKHLITATGQRVTLRCSPRSGDLSVYWYQQSLDQGLQFLIQYYNGEERAKGNILERFSAQQFPDLHSELNLSSLELGDSALYFCASSAPTDPFSYNEQFFGPGTRLTVL.

There are a few counts of this clonotype. The V call is TRBV5-1, the J call TRBJ2-6, with D tentatively TRBD1 or TRBD2 (6 bases each). The CDR3 is 17 residues long. CDR1 and CDR2 from the germline V gene are SGHRS and YFSETQ. Trimming removed 1 base from V and 0 bases from J, with 11 bases in between. CDR3 protein: CASSLRRDTSGANVLTF. In DNA form, the CDR3 reads TGCGCCAGCAGCTTGAGGCGGGACACCTCTGGGGCCAACGTCCTGACTTTC.

A few counts support this clonotype. This sequence joins TRBV7-2 and TRBJ1-1; 8 bases line up with TRBD1. V shed 6 bases and J 4 bases; nucleotides not matched to a gene: 7. The CDR3 runs to 14 residues. The germline V gene has CDR1 SGHTA and CDR2 FQGNSA. The DNA of the CDR3 is TGTGCCAGCAGGAACCAGGGGGCCAGCACTGAAGCTTTCTTT. Amino acids: CASRNQGASTEAFF.

The genes are TRBV7-9 and TRBJ2-7, with 9 bases lining up with TRBD1. Germline loops: CDR1 SEHNR, CDR2 FQNEAQ (reference sequence). Germline trimming cut 6 bases from V and 6 bases from J; bases unmatched to any gene: 3. CDR3 size: 12 residues. The CDR3 DNA follows: TGTGCCAGCAGACGGACAGGGGTCGAGCAGTACTTC. It codes for CASRRTGVEQYF.

This clonotype occurred a few times. V gene TRBV30 combines with J gene TRBJ1-6; D ambiguous. CDR1 GTSNPN and CDR2 SVGIG come from the germline V gene (reference sequence). This CDR3 is 15 amino acids long. Trimming removed 0 bases from V and 0 bases from J, with 6 bases in between. The CDR3 here is CAWSVRVSYNSPLHF. The CDR3 DNA reads as TGTGCCTGGAGTGTCCGTGTCTCCTATAATTCACCCCTCCACTTT. Filled out from reference TRBV30 and TRBJ1-6, the complete variable domain reads SQTIHQWPATLVQPVGSPLSLECTVEGTSNPNLYWYRQAAGRGLQLLFYSVGIGQISSEVPQNLSASRPQDRQFILSSKKLLLSDSGFYLCAWSVRVSYNSPLHFGNGTRLTVT.

This chain links TRBV7-9 with TRBJ2-5; the match to TRBD1 covers 11 bases. CDR3 size: 16 residues. Trimming cost V 5 bases and J 5 bases; bases outside gene matches: 10. CDR1 is SEHNR and CDR2 is FQNEAQ in the germline V gene (reference sequence). CDR3 loop: CASSPTGTGGTETQYF. As DNA, the CDR3 is TGTGCCAGCAGCCCCACCGGGACAGGGGGGACGGAGACCCAGTACTTC.

This clonotype was counted at least ten times. The rearrangement links TRBV20-1 to TRBJ2-5; D not resolved. This CDR3 contains 14 residues. The germline V gene has CDR1 DFQATT and CDR2 SNEGSKA (reference sequence). Trimming took 1 base from V and 1 from J, leaving 10 bases between them. This CDR3 is CSARVGLPQETQYF. CDR3 in DNA: TGCAGTGCTAGAGTGGGCCTCCCCCAAGAGACCCAGTACTTC.

The V and J genes are TRBV7-3 and TRBJ2-7; possible D gene TRBD2, 6 bases. The CDR3 consists of 17 residues. Germline CDR1 and CDR2: SGHTA and FQGTGA. Trimming removed 1 base at V and 3 bases at J, with 19 bases between. The CDR3 sequence is CASSLIGAGRSRYEQYF. Written as DNA, the CDR3 is TGTGCCAGCAGCTTAATAGGCGCGGGGCGGAGTCGCTACGAGCAGTACTTC.

V usage is TRBV12-3 or TRBV12-4 and J usage is TRBJ2-7, with 7 positions matching TRBD1. The CDR3 extends over 14 amino acids. The V and J ends lost 9 bases and 0 bases, in that order; junction bases with no gene match: 8. In nucleotides, the CDR3 is TGTGCCAGTGGAAGGGGGCATCGCTCCTACGAGCAGTACTTC. Its translation is CASGRGHRSYEQYF.